This T cell receptor (beta chain) originates from a study of shared clonotypes between healthy human individuals. The overall study: CD4 naive and CD4 memory each took three plates per donor, while CD8 naive took two and CD8 memory one.

DNA at about 210 ng, roughly 30,000 T cell genomes, went into sorted-subset replicate PCRs. Libraries were prepared by immunoSEQ multiplex PCR; TCRdb keeps only in-frame clonotypes and omits some of them. The sample has more than 2 million clones; around 95% are singletons. With regard to this clone: Its antigen is still unknown. The sample carries other DNA sequences with the same CDR3.

Naive CD8 cells comprised CD45RO-negative, CCR7-positively selected cells, excluding terminally differentiated effector memory CD45RA+ cells. Donors, without exception, were Caucasian adults residing in Nashville, Tennessee. Points from the study as a whole: Memory subsets generally showed smaller estimated richness than naive subsets did.

J lost 5 bases, V lost 5 bases, and 8 bases had no gene match. Germline V gene sequence: CDR1 SEHNR, CDR2 FQNEAQ (reference sequence). The CDR3 loop spans 16 amino acids. J is TRBJ2-2 and V is TRBV7-9; 10 bases are shared with TRBD1. This clonotype was obtained from a man aged 18 to 29 in good health. Some clones in this sample may be carry-over from other donors' samples. The sample was naive CD8+ T cells from PBMCs. CDR3 DNA sequence: TGTGCCAGCAGCCCACGGACAGGGGGGAATACCGGGGAGCTGTTTTTT. It specifies CASSPRTGGNTGELFF.